A single sample is the source of the 25 T cell receptor beta chains below, sequenced in a study of blood T cell repertoires in COVID-19. Data came from immunoSEQ multiplex PCR; TCRdb stores just in-frame clones and leaves some out. The table includes about 260,000 clones, about 88% detected once. The sample taken for sequencing was PBMCs or T cells enriched from blood (not recorded which). The receptor set was obtained from a man aged 30 to 45 with acute COVID-19.

V usage is TRBV28 and J usage is TRBJ2-3, with 8 nucleotides matching TRBD2. V was pared by 6 bases and J by 6 bases, with 11 bases of the junction left unmatched. The CDR3 is made up of 15 amino acids. The V gene's germline CDR1 is MDHEN and CDR2 SYDVKM. CDR3 amino acids: CASSSRSGVGDTQYF. For the CDR3, the DNA is TGTGCCAGCAGCTCCCGTAGCGGGGTAGGGGATACGCAGTATTTT.

This chain uses TRBV18 with TRBJ2-5; 9 bases line up with TRBD2. V trimming: 5 bases; J trimming: 4 bases; junction bases outside the gene matches: 2. There are 13 residues in the CDR3. Germline V gene sequence: CDR1 KGHSH, CDR2 LQKENI. The CDR3 DNA follows: TGTGCCAGCTCATCGGGACTAGCAGAGACCCAGTACTTC. Its translation: CASSSGLAETQYF.

This clone has just one count. The rearrangement joins TRBV5-4 to TRBJ1-2, with D uncertain. Germline V gives CDR1 SGHNT, CDR2 YYREEE (reference sequence). This CDR3 spans 13 amino acids. The V and J ends lost 4 bases and 5 bases respectively, with 12 bases between them. The CDR3 sequence is CASSDGIAYGYTF. The CDR3 DNA follows: TGTGCCAGCAGCGACGGGATTGCTTATGGCTACACCTTC.

V and J are TRBV18 and TRBJ2-6; TRBD2 might be the D (6 bases). This CDR3 has 15 amino acids. Germline assignment: CDR1 KGHSH and CDR2 LQKENI. V was shortened by 2 bases and J by 3 bases, with 8 bases between the two germline ends. In nucleotides, the CDR3 is TGTGCCAGCTCACCATGGGGGGATGGGGCCAACGTCCTGACTTTC. Protein: CASSPWGDGANVLTF.

This clone was picked up a small number of times. The J gene is TRBJ2-7, the V gene TRBV27, with a possible D match to TRBD2 (6 bases). Germline V gene data show CDR1 as MNHEY and CDR2 as SMNVEV (reference sequence). The CDR3 spans 14 residues. V was pared by 6 bases and J by 4 bases, with 16 bases between. CDR3: CASSSRGFTYEQYV. As DNA, the CDR3 is TGTGCCAGCAGCTCCCGGGGGTTTACGTACGAGCAGTACGTC.

The CDR3 coding sequence is TGTGCCAGCACCCCCGCGGCCAGGGACGAGCAGTACGTC. Its translation is CASTPAARDEQYV. This chain links TRBV28 with TRBJ2-7; tentatively, D is TRBD1 (5 bases). The CDR3 extends over 13 amino acids. Between the trimmed V and J ends, which lost 7 bases and 5 bases, there was a span of 15 bases. In germline, CDR1 is MDHEN, CDR2 SYDVKM.

Only a few counts were recorded for this clone. The gene calls are TRBV24-1 and TRBJ1-2; D is perhaps TRBD1 (6 bases). The CDR3 contains 16 residues. Germline V gene sequence: CDR1 KGHDR, CDR2 SFDVKD. Trimming took 4 bases from V and 1 from J, leaving 15 bases between them. CDR3 in amino acids: CATSETTGNLNYGYTF. DNA for the CDR3: TGTGCCACCAGTGAAACTACAGGGAACCTTAACTATGGCTACACCTTC.

The rearrangement links TRBV28 to TRBJ1-4; D ambiguous. Trimming took 5 bases from V and 7 from J, leaving 8 bases between them. CDR1 is MDHEN and CDR2 is SYDVKM in the germline V gene. CDR3 length: 12 amino acids. CDR3 loop: CASSLLSEKLFF. In DNA form, the CDR3 reads TGTGCCAGCAGTCTCCTTAGTGAAAAACTGTTTTTT.

The chain recombines TRBV3-1 (or the pseudogene TRBV3-2) with TRBJ2-1, with TRBD2 matching over 8 bases. J gave up 6 bases and V 3 bases, and 7 bases lay outside the gene matches. CDR3 size: 15 residues. Germline V lookup: CDR1 LGHDT, CDR2 YNNKEL (reference sequence). The CDR3 DNA is TGTGCCAGCAGCCAGACCCCCGGGACTAGCAATGAGCAGTTCTTC. Translation: CASSQTPGTSNEQFF.

The V call is TRBV19, the J call TRBJ1-4; D gene uncertain. Germline lookup yields CDR1 LNHDA and CDR2 SQIVND (reference sequence). The CDR3 contains 16 residues. V lost 4 bases to trimming and J lost 0 bases, with 12 bases between them. The CDR3 here is CASSTMTPATNEKLFF. DNA of the CDR3: TGTGCCAGTAGTACCATGACACCCGCAACTAATGAAAAACTGTTTTTT.

Only one count was recorded for this clone. The chain links TRBV7-8 to TRBJ1-5, with 7 bases aligning to TRBD1. This CDR3 region has 15 residues. Germline values: CDR1 SGHVS, CDR2 FQNEAQ. V gave up 4 bases and J gave up 1 base; unmatched junction bases: 4. CDR3 in DNA: TGTGCCAGCAGCTCGACAGGGCCCAGCAATCAGCCCCAGCATTTT. This translates into CASSSTGPSNQPQHF.

This chain joins TRBV27 and TRBJ2-3; 10 bases agree with TRBD2. V shed 7 bases and J 5 bases; nucleotides not matched to a gene: 6. This CDR3 is built from 14 residues. Germline assignment: CDR1 MNHEY and CDR2 SMNVEV (reference sequence). This CDR3 reads CASMGVAGGDTQYF. The CDR3 DNA is TGTGCCAGCATGGGTGTAGCGGGGGGAGATACGCAGTATTTT.

This chain uses TRBV5-1 with TRBJ1-1, with D unresolved. Germline values: CDR1 SGHRS, CDR2 YFSETQ. V lost 6 bases to trimming and J lost 2 bases, with 23 bases between them. The CDR3 runs to 17 residues. The CDR3 loop reads CASKREPRLGENTEAFF. The CDR3 DNA reads as TGCGCCAGCAAACGCGAGCCACGTCTCGGTGAAAACACTGAAGCTTTCTTT.

This clone was observed once. This chain uses TRBV9 with TRBJ2-5; possibly TRBD2 for D (5 bases). Germline V gene lookup returns CDR1 SGDLS and CDR2 YYNGEE. The CDR3 contains 15 residues. V was clipped by 3 bases and J by 5 bases, with 17 bases between them. The CDR3 nucleotides read TGTGCCAGCAGCGAAAGCCCCGGGAAGGAGGAGACCCAGTACTTC. It encodes CASSESPGKEETQYF.

CDR3 amino acids: CASSPPLAGESGEQFF. CDR3 in DNA: TGTGCCAGCAGCCCCCCCCTAGCGGGAGAAAGTGGTGAGCAGTTCTTC. The chain is built from TRBV7-9 and TRBJ2-1; 10 nucleotides agree with TRBD2. V shed 5 bases and J 9 bases; nucleotides not matched to a gene: 13. The CDR3 has 16 residues. Germline lookup yields CDR1 SEHNR and CDR2 FQNEAQ (reference sequence).

This chain uses TRBV6-2 or TRBV6-3 with TRBJ2-7; 9 bases match TRBD1. CDR3 length equals 14 residues. The J segment lost 5 bases and the V segment lost 4 bases, leaving 6 bases of the junction unmatched. Germline loops: CDR1 MNHEY, CDR2 SVGEGT. The CDR3 protein is CASSFGQGKDEQYV. The CDR3 bases are TGTGCCAGCAGTTTCGGACAGGGGAAGGACGAGCAGTACGTC.

In this sample, this clone turned up a few times. The genes are TRBV6-5 and TRBJ2-3; weak D call: TRBD1 (6 bases). CDR3 length equals 16 residues. Germline V CDR1 and CDR2: MNHEY, SVGAGI. Trimming took off 2 bases at V and 4 bases at J, with 16 bases between the two ends. This CDR3 reads CASSYGQWEGADTQYF. As DNA, the CDR3 is TGTGCCAGCAGTTACGGACAGTGGGAAGGCGCAGATACGCAGTATTTT.

This chain links TRBV4-1 with TRBJ1-3; D is unclear. The CDR3 length is 15 residues. The V gene lost 0 bases and the J gene lost 2 bases, with 8 bases spanning the gap. In germline, CDR1 is MGHRA, CDR2 YSYEKL. CDR3 nucleotide sequence: TGCGCCAGCAGCCAAGAGGGGAGGGCTGGAAACACCATATATTTT. This gives the protein CASSQEGRAGNTIYF.

Turning to this clone: At the DNA level, this CDR3 is encoded by other sequences in the same sample as well. This chain joins TRBV19 and TRBJ1-1, with D possibly matching TRBD1 (6 bases). V dropped 5 bases and J dropped 1 base, with 11 bases sitting between them. CDR1 is LNHDA and CDR2 is SQIVND in the germline V gene (reference sequence). The CDR3 runs 14 residues. The CDR3 spells CASSSGQRNTEAFF. The DNA for the CDR3 is TGTGCCAGTAGTTCCGGACAGAGGAACACTGAAGCTTTCTTT.

Concerning this clone itself: This same CDR3 is encoded by further DNA sequences in the sample. This chain links TRBV3-1 (or the pseudogene TRBV3-2) with TRBJ1-3; unclear D gene. The length of the CDR3 is 15 residues. Trimming removed 1 base at V and 0 bases at J, with 7 bases between. The germline V gene encodes CDR1 LGHDT and CDR2 YNNKEL (reference sequence). CDR3 region: CASSQVGSSGNTIYF. The CDR3 DNA reads TGTGCCAGCAGCCAAGTCGGGAGCTCTGGAAACACCATATATTTT.

The rearrangement links TRBV19 to TRBJ1-2; D is uncertain. Per the germline V gene, CDR1 is LNHDA and CDR2 is SQIVND (reference sequence). Trimming took off 5 bases at V and 1 base at J, with 11 bases between the two ends. This CDR3 comprises 14 residues. CDR3 protein: CASSDWRNNYGYTF. CDR3 coding DNA: TGTGCCAGTAGTGATTGGCGGAATAACTATGGCTACACCTTC. The full variable domain, completed using reference TRBV19 and TRBJ1-2, is DGGITQSPKYLFRKEGQNVTLSCEQNLNHDAMYWYRQDPGQGLRLIYYSQIVNDFQKGDIAEGYSVSREKKESFPLTVTSAQKNPTAFYLCASSDWRNNYGYTFGSGTRLTVV.

This chain joins TRBV7-2 and TRBJ2-1, with 12 positions matching TRBD1. The CDR3 is 18 residues long. V shed 2 bases, J shed 7 bases, and the junction held 12 bases outside the gene matches. Germline loops: CDR1 SGHTA, CDR2 FQGNSA. This chain's CDR3 is CASSLRPPGQGADNEQFF. In DNA form, the CDR3 reads TGTGCCAGCAGCTTACGGCCCCCGGGACAGGGGGCGGATAATGAGCAGTTCTTC.

The table lists this clone with a count of one. The chain recombines TRBV6-5 with TRBJ2-7, with D possibly TRBD1 on 5 matching bases. Trimming took off 5 bases at V and 5 bases at J, with 13 bases between the two ends. CDR1 is MNHEY and CDR2 is SVGAGI in the germline V gene. The CDR3 is 13 amino acids. This CDR3 is CASSHTDSDEQYV. In nucleotides, the CDR3 is TGTGCCAGCAGTCACACCGACAGCGACGAGCAGTACGTC.

This clone has only a few counts. The rearrangement links TRBV19 to TRBJ1-1, with a weak D call TRBD1 (6 bases). The CDR3 totals 14 residues. Germline CDR1 reads LNHDA; CDR2 reads SQIVND (reference sequence). The V gene lost 5 bases and the J gene lost 5 bases, with 15 bases spanning the gap. The DNA for the CDR3 is TGTGCCAGTAGTTTATCAGGGGCCAATACTGAAGCTTTCTTT. It specifies CASSLSGANTEAFF.

The chain employs TRBV28 and TRBJ1-2; 7 positions agree with TRBD1. In germline, CDR1 is MDHEN, CDR2 SYDVKM. V lost 4 bases, J lost 0 bases, and 8 bases stayed unmatched. This CDR3 spans 16 amino acids. Written as DNA, the CDR3 is TGTGCCAGCAGTTCCTCCCTTGACAGGGCTAACTATGGCTACACCTTC. Amino acid sequence: CASSSSLDRANYGYTF.